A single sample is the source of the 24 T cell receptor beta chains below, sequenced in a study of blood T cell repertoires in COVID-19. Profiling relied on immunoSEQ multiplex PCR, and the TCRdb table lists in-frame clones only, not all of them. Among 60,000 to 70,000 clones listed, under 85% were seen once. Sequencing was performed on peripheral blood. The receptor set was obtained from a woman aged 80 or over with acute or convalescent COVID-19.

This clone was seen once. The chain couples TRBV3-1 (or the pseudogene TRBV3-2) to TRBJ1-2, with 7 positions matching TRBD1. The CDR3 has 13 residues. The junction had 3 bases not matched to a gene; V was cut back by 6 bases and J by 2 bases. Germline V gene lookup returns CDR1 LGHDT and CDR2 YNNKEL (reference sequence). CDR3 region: CASRRGQNYGYTF. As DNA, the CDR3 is TGTGCCAGCAGGCGGGGACAGAACTATGGCTACACCTTC.

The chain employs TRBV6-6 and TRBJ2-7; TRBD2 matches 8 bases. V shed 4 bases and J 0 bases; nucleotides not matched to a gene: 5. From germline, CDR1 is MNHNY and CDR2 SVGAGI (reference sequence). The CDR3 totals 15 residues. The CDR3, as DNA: TGTGCCAGCAGTTTGGCGGGAGGTAGCTCCTACGAGCAGTACTTC. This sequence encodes CASSLAGGSSYEQYF.

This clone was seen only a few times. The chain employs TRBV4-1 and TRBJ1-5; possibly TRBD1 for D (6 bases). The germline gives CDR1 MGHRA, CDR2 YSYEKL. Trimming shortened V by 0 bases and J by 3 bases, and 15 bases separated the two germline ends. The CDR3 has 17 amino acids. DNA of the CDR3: TGCGCCAGCAGCCAAGATAACTCCGACAGGTACAATCAGCCCCAGCATTTT. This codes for CASSQDNSDRYNQPQHF.

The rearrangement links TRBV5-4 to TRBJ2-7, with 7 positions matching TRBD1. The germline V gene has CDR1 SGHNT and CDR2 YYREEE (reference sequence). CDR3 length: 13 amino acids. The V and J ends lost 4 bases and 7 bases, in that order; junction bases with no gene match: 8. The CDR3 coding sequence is TGTGCCAGCAGCCTCCAGACAGGGTATGAGCAGTACTTC. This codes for CASSLQTGYEQYF.

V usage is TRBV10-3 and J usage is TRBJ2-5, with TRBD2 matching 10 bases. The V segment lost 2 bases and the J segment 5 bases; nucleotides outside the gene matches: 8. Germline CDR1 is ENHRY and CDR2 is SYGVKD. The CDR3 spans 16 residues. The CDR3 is CAISELAGVRQETQYF. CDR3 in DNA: TGTGCCATCAGTGAGCTAGCGGGAGTTCGACAGGAGACCCAGTACTTC.

CDR3 in DNA: TGTGCCAGCAGCTTAGTAGAAAATGAGCAGTTCTTC. Translated, it gives CASSLVENEQFF. This chain joins TRBV11-2 and TRBJ2-1; D ambiguous. This CDR3 region has 12 residues. Trimming left V 1 base short and J 7 bases short, with 5 bases between. Germline CDR1 is SGHAT and CDR2 is FQNNGV.

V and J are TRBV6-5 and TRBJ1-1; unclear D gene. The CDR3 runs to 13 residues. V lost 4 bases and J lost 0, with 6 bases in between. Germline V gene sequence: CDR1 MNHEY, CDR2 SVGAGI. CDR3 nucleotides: TGTGCCAGCAGTTTTTCCTTGAACACTGAAGCTTTCTTT. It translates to CASSFSLNTEAFF.

CDR3 residues: CASSYSDRPNIQYF. The CDR3 DNA is TGTGCCAGCAGTTACTCGGACAGACCAAACATTCAGTACTTC. The rearrangement uses TRBV6-6 and TRBJ2-4; D might be TRBD1 (6 bases). Germline V lookup: CDR1 MNHNY, CDR2 SVGAGI (reference sequence). V was shortened by 0 bases and J by 6 bases, with 9 bases between the two germline ends. The CDR3 covers 14 residues.

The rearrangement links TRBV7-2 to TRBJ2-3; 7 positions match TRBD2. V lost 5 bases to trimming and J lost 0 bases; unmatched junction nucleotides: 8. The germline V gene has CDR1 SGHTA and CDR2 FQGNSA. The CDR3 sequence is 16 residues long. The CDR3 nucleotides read TGTGCCAGCAGCCCACGACTGGGGGGGAGCACAGATACGCAGTATTTT. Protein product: CASSPRLGGSTDTQYF.

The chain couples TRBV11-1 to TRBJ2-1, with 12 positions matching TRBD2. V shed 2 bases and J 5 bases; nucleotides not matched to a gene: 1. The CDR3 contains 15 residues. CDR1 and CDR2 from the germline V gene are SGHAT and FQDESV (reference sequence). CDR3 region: CASSLTSGRHNEQFF. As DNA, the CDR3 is TGTGCCAGCAGCTTAACTAGCGGGAGGCACAATGAGCAGTTCTTC.

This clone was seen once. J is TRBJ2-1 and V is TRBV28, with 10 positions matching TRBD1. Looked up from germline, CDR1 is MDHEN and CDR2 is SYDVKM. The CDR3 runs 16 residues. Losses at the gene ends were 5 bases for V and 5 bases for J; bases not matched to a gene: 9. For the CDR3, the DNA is TGTGCCAGCAGTACATACCGGACAGGGGGAGACAATGAGCAGTTCTTC. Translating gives CASSTYRTGGDNEQFF.

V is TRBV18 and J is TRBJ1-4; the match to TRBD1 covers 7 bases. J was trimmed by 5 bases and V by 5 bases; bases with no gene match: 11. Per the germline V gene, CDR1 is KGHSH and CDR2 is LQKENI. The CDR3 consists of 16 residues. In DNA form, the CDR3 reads TGTGCCAGCTCAACCAGGAGAGGGGGCTGGAATGAAAAACTGTTTTTT. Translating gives CASSTRRGGWNEKLFF.

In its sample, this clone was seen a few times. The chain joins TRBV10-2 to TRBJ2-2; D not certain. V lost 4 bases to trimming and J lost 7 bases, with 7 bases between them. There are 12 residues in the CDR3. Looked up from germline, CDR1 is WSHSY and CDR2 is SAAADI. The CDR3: CASSVYVGELFF. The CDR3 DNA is TGCGCCAGCAGTGTGTATGTCGGGGAGCTGTTTTTT.

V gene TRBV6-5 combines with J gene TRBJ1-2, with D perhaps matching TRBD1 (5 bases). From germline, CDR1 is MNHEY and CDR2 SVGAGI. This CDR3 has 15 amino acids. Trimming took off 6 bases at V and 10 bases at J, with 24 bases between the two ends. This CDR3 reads CASRTGGGYAVDYTF. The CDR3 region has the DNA TGTGCCAGCAGGACGGGCGGGGGGTACGCAGTTGACTACACCTTC.

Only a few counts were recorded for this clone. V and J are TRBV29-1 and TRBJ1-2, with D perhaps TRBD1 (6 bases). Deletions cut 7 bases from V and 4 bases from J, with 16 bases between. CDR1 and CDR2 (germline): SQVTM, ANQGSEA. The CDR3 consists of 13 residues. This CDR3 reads CSAQPQGSYGYTF. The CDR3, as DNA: TGCAGCGCCCAACCTCAGGGGTCCTATGGCTACACCTTC.

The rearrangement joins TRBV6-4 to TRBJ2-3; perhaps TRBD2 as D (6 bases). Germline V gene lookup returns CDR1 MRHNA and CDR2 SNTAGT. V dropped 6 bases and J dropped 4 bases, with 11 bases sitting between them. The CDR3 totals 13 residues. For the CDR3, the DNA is TGTGCCAGCAGCCGGGACTCGGCAGATACGCAGTATTTT. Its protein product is CASSRDSADTQYF.

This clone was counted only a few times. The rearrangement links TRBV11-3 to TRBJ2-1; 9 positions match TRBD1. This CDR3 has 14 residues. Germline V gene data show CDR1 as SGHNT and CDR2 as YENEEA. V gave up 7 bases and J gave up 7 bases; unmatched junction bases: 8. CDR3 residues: CASILRTGVNEQFF. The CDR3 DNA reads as TGTGCCAGCATTCTCAGGACAGGGGTAAATGAGCAGTTCTTC.

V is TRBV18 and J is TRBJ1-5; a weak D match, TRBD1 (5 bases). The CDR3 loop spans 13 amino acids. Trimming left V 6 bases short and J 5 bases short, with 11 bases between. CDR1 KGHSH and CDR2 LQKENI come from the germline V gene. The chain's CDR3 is CASSPGGDQPQHF. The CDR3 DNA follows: TGTGCCAGCTCCCCCGGGGGGGATCAGCCCCAGCATTTT. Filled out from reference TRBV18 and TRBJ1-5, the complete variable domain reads NAGVMQNPRHLVRRRGQEARLRCSPMKGHSHVYWYRQLPEEGLKFMVYLQKENIIDESGMPKERFSAEFPKEGPSILRIQQVVRGDSAAYFCASSPGGDQPQHFGDGTRLSIL.

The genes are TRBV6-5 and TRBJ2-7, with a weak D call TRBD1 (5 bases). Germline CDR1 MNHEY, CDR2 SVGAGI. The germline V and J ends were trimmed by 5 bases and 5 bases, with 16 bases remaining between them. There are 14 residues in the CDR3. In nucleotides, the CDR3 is TGTGCCAGCAGTCCATCTCGCACCAGGGACGAGCAGTACTTC. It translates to CASSPSRTRDEQYF.

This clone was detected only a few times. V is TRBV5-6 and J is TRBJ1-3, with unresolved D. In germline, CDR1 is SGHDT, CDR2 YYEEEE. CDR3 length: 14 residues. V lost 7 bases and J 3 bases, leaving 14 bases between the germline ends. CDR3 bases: TGTGCCAGCTCGCCTGGTCGGTATGGAAACACCATATATTTT. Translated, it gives CASSPGRYGNTIYF.

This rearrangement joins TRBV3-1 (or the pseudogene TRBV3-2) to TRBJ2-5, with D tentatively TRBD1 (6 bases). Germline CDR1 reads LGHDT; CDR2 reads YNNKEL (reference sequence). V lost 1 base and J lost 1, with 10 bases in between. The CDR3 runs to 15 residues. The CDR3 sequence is CASSQATGSQETQYF. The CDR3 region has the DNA TGTGCCAGCAGCCAAGCCACAGGGAGCCAAGAGACCCAGTACTTC.

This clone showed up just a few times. The CDR3 coding sequence is TGTGCCAGCAGCCAGGTGCTTGGGGTCCGGGGTGAAAAACTGTTTTTT. Amino acid sequence: CASSQVLGVRGEKLFF. This chain joins TRBV14 and TRBJ1-4; D gene uncertain. This CDR3 has 16 residues. Germline-derived CDR1 and CDR2 are SGHDN and FVKESK. The V end lost 3 bases, the J end lost 7 bases, and 18 bases lay between the germline ends.

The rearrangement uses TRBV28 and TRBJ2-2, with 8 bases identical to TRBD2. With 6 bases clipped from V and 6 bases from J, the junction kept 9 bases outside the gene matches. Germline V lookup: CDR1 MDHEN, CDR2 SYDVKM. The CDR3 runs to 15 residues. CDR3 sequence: CASRSPGLVAGELFF. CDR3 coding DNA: TGTGCCAGCAGGTCCCCGGGACTAGTGGCCGGGGAGCTGTTTTTT.

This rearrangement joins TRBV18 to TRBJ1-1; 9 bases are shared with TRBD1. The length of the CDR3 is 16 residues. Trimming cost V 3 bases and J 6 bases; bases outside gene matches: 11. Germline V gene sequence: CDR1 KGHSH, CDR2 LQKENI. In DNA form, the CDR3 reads TGTGCCAGCTCACCTTTGGGACAGGGAGGGAGGGCTGAAGCTTTCTTT. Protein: CASSPLGQGGRAEAFF.